The 27 T cell receptor beta chains presented below share a single source sample, sequenced in a study of blood T cells in healthy people across ages. Primers used in a second PCR of about 7 to 12 cycles were a sample-barcoded 5' primer and a J-beta primer mix. Using its own MiXCR run on the 5' RACE reads, TCRdb lists one record per CDR3 protein. Among about 640,000 distinct CDR3 sequences listed, approximately 59% were seen once. Material: blood. The source is a man aged 60 to 75 in good health.

V and J are TRBV27 and TRBJ2-1; 10 nucleotides align to TRBD2. The CDR3 is 18 residues long. J lost 2 bases, V lost 8 bases, and 15 bases had no gene match. Germline V gives CDR1 MNHEY, CDR2 SMNVEV (reference sequence). The CDR3 loop reads CASRVGRQRGGPYNEQFF. CDR3 DNA sequence: TGTGCCAGCCGCGTAGGGCGCCAGCGGGGGGGCCCCTACAATGAGCAGTTCTTC.

The chain employs TRBV9 and TRBJ2-5; the match to TRBD1 covers 7 bases. This CDR3 comprises 14 residues. With 4 bases clipped from V and 5 bases from J, the junction kept 8 bases outside the gene matches. Germline V CDR1 and CDR2: SGDLS, YYNGEE. The CDR3 protein is CASSQGDFVETQYF. Written as DNA, the CDR3 is TGTGCCAGCAGCCAGGGGGATTTCGTCGAGACCCAGTACTTC. Based on the CDR3 plus reference TRBV9 and TRBJ2-5, the full variable domain is DSGVTQTPKHLITATGQRVTLRCSPRSGDLSVYWYQQSLDQGLQFLIQYYNGEERAKGNILERFSAQQFPDLHSELNLSSLELGDSALYFCASSQGDFVETQYFGPGTRLLVL.

This clonotype has only one observation. Relative to the germline gene, one junction end is altered; a read error may explain this. The chain couples TRBV9 to TRBJ1-6, with D unresolved. In germline, CDR1 is SGDLS, CDR2 YYNGEE. The CDR3 is made up of 14 amino acids. The CDR3 coding sequence is TGTGCCAGCAGCGTAGGGACGGTAAATTCACCCCCCCACTTT. Its protein is CASSVGTVNSPPHF. The variable domain in full, with the rest retrieved from reference TRBV9 and TRBJ1-6, is DSGVTQTPKHLITATGQRVTLRCSPRSGDLSVYWYQQSLDQGLQFLIQYYNGEERAKGNILERFSAQQFPDLHSELNLSSLELGDSALYFCASSVGTVNSPPHFGNGTRLTVT.

The V gene is TRBV6-5, the J gene TRBJ1-2, with D unclear. The germline V gene encodes CDR1 MNHEY and CDR2 SVGAGI. This CDR3 is 13 amino acids long. V dropped 6 bases and J dropped 5 bases, with 13 bases sitting between them. The CDR3 loop reads CASRFDGTYGYTF. The CDR3 nucleotides read TGTGCCAGCAGATTCGACGGAACGTATGGCTACACCTTC.

V usage is TRBV20-1 and J usage is TRBJ2-7, with 11 bases fitting TRBD2. CDR3 length equals 15 residues. With 6 bases clipped from V and 3 bases from J, the junction kept 10 bases outside the gene matches. CDR1 and CDR2 from the germline V gene are DFQATT and SNEGSKA (reference sequence). In DNA form, the CDR3 reads TGCAGTGCCAGCCCGTCTAGCGGGGGGAACTACGAGCAGTACTTC. This sequence encodes CSASPSSGGNYEQYF.

The chain is built from TRBV10-3 and TRBJ1-2, with 9 bases matching TRBD1. Germline CDR1 ENHRY, CDR2 SYGVKD. The CDR3 has 14 residues. V was pared by 11 bases and J by 2 bases, with 9 bases of the junction left unmatched. CDR3: CAALQGARNYGYTF. The CDR3 coding sequence is TGTGCCGCCCTACAGGGGGCTCGGAACTATGGCTACACCTTC.

V and J are TRBV14 and TRBJ2-1; the match to TRBD2 covers 9 bases. Germline trimming cut 0 bases from V and 10 bases from J; bases unmatched to any gene: 16. CDR3 length equals 18 residues. Germline CDR1 is SGHDN and CDR2 is FVKESK. The CDR3 here is CASSQERVAGDIRREQFF. In nucleotides, the CDR3 is TGTGCCAGCAGCCAAGAGAGGGTAGCGGGGGACATAAGAAGGGAGCAGTTCTTC. Combining the CDR3 with reference TRBV14 and TRBJ2-1 gives the whole variable domain EAGVTQFPSHSVIEKGQTVTLRCDPISGHDNLYWYRRVMGKEIKFLLHFVKESKQDESGMPNNRFLAERTGGTYSTLKVQPAELEDSGVYFCASSQERVAGDIRREQFFGPGTRLTVL.

This sequence joins TRBV20-1 and TRBJ2-1; D is ambiguous. The CDR3 extends over 13 amino acids. Germline assignment: CDR1 DFQATT and CDR2 SNEGSKA (reference sequence). The V end was cut by 3 bases, the J end by 9 bases, with 15 bases between. The CDR3 spells CSARNPQVGEQFF. The CDR3 DNA reads TGCAGTGCTAGGAACCCCCAGGTGGGTGAGCAGTTCTTC.

This clonotype has only a few counts. The rearrangement links TRBV20-1 to TRBJ2-7, with unresolved D. The germline gives CDR1 DFQATT, CDR2 SNEGSKA (reference sequence). Trimming took 6 bases from V and 5 from J, leaving 14 bases between them. This CDR3 is built from 12 residues. CDR3: CSANSDVDEQYF. CDR3 DNA: TGCAGTGCCAACTCGGACGTGGACGAGCAGTACTTC.

The chain carries TRBV2 and TRBJ2-3; D unresolved. The V and J ends lost 4 bases and 5 bases respectively, with 4 bases between them. This CDR3 region has 11 residues. Germline loops: CDR1 SNHLY, CDR2 FYNNEI. The CDR3 loop is CASSGLDTQYF. CDR3 nucleotide sequence: TGTGCCAGCAGTGGATTAGATACGCAGTATTTT.

V usage is TRBV6-6 and J usage is TRBJ2-7, with 9 bases that match TRBD2. This CDR3 is built from 15 residues. Trimming cost V 5 bases and J 1 base; bases outside gene matches: 6. CDR1 and CDR2 from the germline V gene are MNHNY and SVGAGI (reference sequence). In nucleotides, the CDR3 is TGTGCCAGCAGTCCGCCCAGCGGGGGGTCCTACGAGCAGTACTTC. This translates into CASSPPSGGSYEQYF.

This clonotype was counted a few times. The chain has TRBV20-1 and TRBJ2-5; no firm D call. The germline CDR1 and CDR2 sequences are DFQATT and SNEGSKA (reference sequence). Trimming removed 3 bases at V and 2 bases at J, with 7 bases between. The CDR3 has 12 residues. As DNA, the CDR3 is TGCAGTGCTAGCCTCCTGCAAGAGACCCAGTACTTC. Protein sequence: CSASLLQETQYF.

As DNA, the CDR3 is TGTGCCAGCAGTCCCCTGGGACGGAATCAGCCCCAGCATTTT. Its protein product is CASSPLGRNQPQHF. The chain links TRBV12-3 or TRBV12-4 to TRBJ1-5, with a possible D match to TRBD1 (5 bases). This CDR3 has 14 amino acids. V was clipped by 5 bases and J by 4 bases, with 12 bases between them.

The chain recombines TRBV5-1 with TRBJ2-1; TRBD1 might be the D (6 bases). The CDR3 runs 14 residues. From germline, CDR1 is SGHRS and CDR2 YFSETQ. V lost 1 base and J 3 bases, leaving 8 bases between the germline ends. The DNA of the CDR3 is TGCGCCAGCAGCTTGATGACAGGCTACAATGAGCAGTTCTTC. Amino acid sequence: CASSLMTGYNEQFF.

The chain employs TRBV20-1 and TRBJ2-1, with TRBD2 identical over 16 bases. The length of the CDR3 is 18 residues. After removal of 6 bases from V and 5 bases from J, the junction contained 13 bases not matched to a gene. Germline V gene sequence: CDR1 DFQATT, CDR2 SNEGSKA (reference sequence). The CDR3 DNA is TGCAGTGCCTACGCGGGACTAGCGGGGGGGCCTCGGAACAATGAGCAGTTCTTC. It encodes CSAYAGLAGGPRNNEQFF.

This sequence joins TRBV20-1 and TRBJ2-1; possible D gene TRBD2, 7 bases. The germline gives CDR1 DFQATT, CDR2 SNEGSKA (reference sequence). The CDR3 is 16 amino acids. V was cut by 4 bases and J by 6 bases, with 22 bases left in between. CDR3 nucleotides: TGCAGTGCTAAAAATTTCGGGGGGCCGATGAGCAATGAGCAGTTCTTC. Residues: CSAKNFGGPMSNEQFF.

There are a few counts of this clonotype. The rearrangement links TRBV3-1 to TRBJ2-5; 7 positions agree with TRBD2. Per germline, CDR1 LGHDT and CDR2 YNNKEL (reference sequence). The CDR3 runs 17 residues. V shed 2 bases and J 2 bases; nucleotides not matched to a gene: 11. The CDR3 nucleotides are TGTGCCAGCAGCCAATCTCTGGGCGGGAGAATACAAGAGACCCAGTACTTC. Amino acid sequence: CASSQSLGGRIQETQYF.

This clonotype came up once. The chain uses TRBV29-1 and TRBJ2-1; the D gene could be TRBD1 or TRBD2 (6 bases each). Trimming removed 7 bases at V and 7 bases at J, with 17 bases between. The CDR3 has 13 residues. Germline CDR1 SQVTM, CDR2 ANQGSEA. CDR3: CSGDGGLRNEQFF. The CDR3 bases are TGCAGCGGTGATGGGGGGCTACGAAATGAGCAGTTCTTC.

This clonotype was seen only a few times. The chain couples TRBV6-5 to TRBJ1-1; a weak D match, TRBD1 (5 bases). The germline V gene encodes CDR1 MNHEY and CDR2 SVGAGI. V was pared by 4 bases and J by 7 bases, with 16 bases between. CDR3 length equals 14 residues. Here the CDR3 DNA reads TGTGCCAGCAGTTCCAATAAAGGGACTCGTGAAGCTTTCTTT. Amino acids: CASSSNKGTREAFF.

CDR3 sequence (DNA): TGTGCCACCCCGCACGGGGGGTACGAGCAGTACTTC. Translating it yields CATPHGGYEQYF. V gene TRBV5-6 combines with J gene TRBJ2-7; 7 nucleotides match TRBD2. The J segment lost 4 bases and the V segment lost 9 bases, leaving 7 bases of the junction unmatched. In germline, CDR1 is SGHDT, CDR2 YYEEEE. The CDR3 spans 12 residues.

J is TRBJ2-5 and V is TRBV5-1; TRBD1 agrees at 7 bases. The CDR3 has 15 residues. Trimming removed 8 bases from V and 2 bases from J; junction bases left unmatched: 12. Germline CDR1 SGHRS, CDR2 YFSETQ. The DNA for the CDR3 is TGCGCCAGTACCTCGACAGGGATGGCGCAAGAGACCCAGTACTTC. Encoded protein: CASTSTGMAQETQYF.

This clonotype was picked up a small number of times. The rearrangement uses TRBV27 and TRBJ2-1, with D uncertain. Germline V gene sequence: CDR1 MNHEY, CDR2 SMNVEV (reference sequence). The CDR3 is made up of 14 amino acids. Between the trimmed V and J ends, which lost 5 bases and 0 bases, there was a span of 8 bases. CDR3 DNA sequence: TGTGCCAGCAGTCATAGTAGCTCCTACAATGAGCAGTTCTTC. It is translated as CASSHSSSYNEQFF.

There are a few counts of this clonotype. The rearrangement joins TRBV24-1 to TRBJ2-5, with D tentatively TRBD2 (5 bases). The CDR3 is 12 residues long. V dropped 4 bases and J dropped 7 bases, with 9 bases sitting between them. Germline V gene data show CDR1 as KGHDR and CDR2 as SFDVKD. CDR3: CATSEASGTQYF. The CDR3 DNA reads as TGTGCCACCAGTGAAGCAAGCGGGACCCAGTACTTC.

The J gene is TRBJ1-2, the V gene TRBV6-6; a weak D match, TRBD1 (6 bases). The V and J ends lost 6 bases and 5 bases respectively, with 16 bases between them. The V gene's germline CDR1 is MNHNY and CDR2 SVGAGI (reference sequence). This CDR3 has 14 amino acids. CDR3 sequence: CASSPRGSGYGYTF. The CDR3 DNA reads TGTGCCAGCAGCCCCAGGGGTTCGGGGTATGGCTACACCTTC.

The CDR3 sequence is CASSVVPAGAQETQYF. Written as DNA, the CDR3 is TGTGCCAGCAGCGTAGTCCCAGCGGGGGCTCAAGAGACCCAGTACTTC. The chain has TRBV9 and TRBJ2-5; 8 bases fit TRBD2. The trim removed 0 bases at V and 2 bases at J, leaving 6 bases unmatched. The CDR3 sequence is 16 residues long. The germline CDR1 and CDR2 sequences are SGDLS and YYNGEE.

The sample holds a few counts of this clonotype. V and J are TRBV4-1 and TRBJ1-1, with D maybe TRBD1 (5 bases). Germline CDR1 and CDR2: MGHRA and YSYEKL. The V and J ends lost 0 bases and 2 bases respectively, with 10 bases between them. The CDR3 length is 15 residues. The DNA of the CDR3 is TGCGCCAGCAGCCAAGACGACAGCTCCAACACTGAAGCTTTCTTT. Encoded protein: CASSQDDSSNTEAFF.

This rearrangement joins TRBV20-1 to TRBJ2-7; no reliable D call. The CDR3 covers 14 residues. V dropped 0 bases and J dropped 2 bases, with 11 bases sitting between them. CDR1 DFQATT and CDR2 SNEGSKA come from the germline V gene (reference sequence). CDR3 amino acids: CSARDLGRTYEQYF. The CDR3, as DNA: TGCAGTGCTAGAGATTTGGGCAGGACCTACGAGCAGTACTTC.